These 25 T cell receptor beta chains were sequenced from one sample in a study of regulatory T cells in long-lasting Graves disease. iRepertoire HTBI primers and Arm-PCR of CDR3 regions built TCR beta libraries. TCRdb used MiXCR to reprocess the multiplex PCR reads, holding one entry per CDR3 protein. This repertoire shows about 470,000 distinct CDR3 sequences, around 20% found once; its top ten account for approximately 7.8%. Time point of the sample: persistent/refractory GD, antithyroid drugs over 5 years with positive TRAb. Extracted PBMC RNA gave rise to the TCR library. The sequences come from peripheral blood mononuclear cells (PBMCs), collected when the disease was refractory, from a patient treated with antithyroid drugs. Receptor source: a female donor with Graves disease.

The chain employs TRBV7-9 and TRBJ2-5; either TRBD1 or TRBD2 may supply D (5 bases each). The ends were cut back, 8 bases at V and 5 bases at J, with 33 bases in the middle. Germline V gene data show CDR1 as SEHNR and CDR2 as FQNEAQ (reference sequence). This CDR3 contains 19 residues. The CDR3 DNA reads as TGTGCCAGCTATCAGAGAAAGCTCATCAGTGGGGGAGTTATGGAGACCCAGTACTTC. This gives the protein CASYQRKLISGGVMETQYF.

This clonotype was recorded at least ten times. J is TRBJ1-3 and V is TRBV28; D gene ambiguous. This CDR3 has 15 amino acids. The germline V gene encodes CDR1 MDHEN and CDR2 SYDVKM. Trimming removed 3 bases at V and 0 bases at J, with 9 bases between. DNA for the CDR3: TGTGCCAGCAGTTTCGGACCGAGCTCTGGAAACACCATATATTTT. Encoded protein: CASSFGPSSGNTIYF.

For the CDR3, the DNA is TGTGCCAGCAGCTTAAACACTCCTAATTCACCCCTCCACTTT. Its translation is CASSLNTPNSPLHF. The chain couples TRBV11-2 to TRBJ1-6; D not resolved. CDR1 SGHAT and CDR2 FQNNGV come from the germline V gene. With 2 bases removed from V and 6 bases from J, the gap between germline ends came to 8 bases. The CDR3 totals 14 residues.

This clonotype was seen more than once but under ten times. For the CDR3, the DNA is TGTGCCAGCAGCCCGGGACGAGGGGGCGGTGAGCAGTACTTC. Translation: CASSPGRGGGEQYF. This chain uses TRBV13 with TRBJ2-7; TRBD1 matches 7 bases. The CDR3 is 14 amino acids. Germline V gene sequence: CDR1 PRHDT, CDR2 FYEKMQ (reference sequence). Germline trimming cut 5 bases from V and 7 bases from J; bases unmatched to any gene: 11.

The table lists this clonotype with a few counts. This is likely an artifact of a read error, given a far larger clone one base away. The J gene is TRBJ2-7, the V gene TRBV7-9; D possibly uses TRBD1 or TRBD2 (6 bases each). The CDR3 contains 13 residues. The germline V gene encodes CDR1 SEHNR and CDR2 FQNEAQ (reference sequence). The CDR3 bases are TGTCCCAGCAGCTTAGCGGACAGCTACGAGCAGTACTTC. This sequence encodes CPSSLADSYEQYF. The whole variable domain, remainder taken from reference TRBV7-9 and TRBJ2-7, is DTGVSQNPRHKITKRGQNVTFRCDPISEHNRLYWYRQTLGQGPEFLTYFQNEAQLEKSRLLSDRFSAERPKGSFSTLEIQRTEQGDSAMYLCPSSLADSYEQYFGPGTRLTVT.

This clonotype came up a few times. The V and J genes are TRBV28 and TRBJ2-7; the match to TRBD2 covers 10 bases. Germline values: CDR1 MDHEN, CDR2 SYDVKM. V lost 10 bases to trimming and J lost 1 base; unmatched junction nucleotides: 10. This CDR3 spans 15 amino acids. The CDR3 here is CATSSVAGGSYEQYF. The CDR3 nucleotides are TGTGCCACATCGTCGGTAGCGGGAGGTTCCTACGAGCAGTACTTC. Using reference TRBV28 and TRBJ2-7 for the parts outside the CDR3, the full variable domain is DVKVTQSSRYLVKRTGEKVFLECVQDMDHENMFWYRQDPGLGLRLIYFSYDVKMKEKGDIPEGYSVSREKKERFSLILESASTNQTSMYLCATSSVAGGSYEQYFGPGTRLTVT.

The table lists this clonotype with many counts. The rearrangement links TRBV3-1 to TRBJ2-5, with a weak D call TRBD2 (5 bases). There are 16 residues in the CDR3. CDR1 LGHDT and CDR2 YNNKEL come from the germline V gene (reference sequence). V lost 0 bases and J 4 bases, leaving 15 bases between the germline ends. The CDR3 region has the DNA TGTGCCAGCAGCCAAGAACCAGCGGAGTTATCAGAGACCCAGTACTTC. This sequence encodes CASSQEPAELSETQYF.

The table lists this clonotype with many counts. This CDR3 is CASSGRGAKPRKVLRSEAFF. Written as DNA, the CDR3 is TGTGCCAGCAGCGGAAGGGGGGCGAAGCCGAGGAAGGTGCTGCGCTCTGAAGCTTTCTTT. The V and J genes are TRBV6-1 and TRBJ1-1; D might be TRBD1 (6 bases). Trimming cost V 6 bases and J 6 bases, with 35 bases left between them. The CDR3 totals 20 residues. The V gene's germline CDR1 is MNHNS and CDR2 SASEGT.

This clonotype has at least ten counts. The chain combines TRBV20-1 with TRBJ2-5; weak D call: TRBD1 (6 bases). The CDR3 contains 14 residues. Trimming removed 6 bases at V and 4 bases at J, with 18 bases between. The germline V gene has CDR1 DFQATT and CDR2 SNEGSKA (reference sequence). CDR3 bases: TGCAGTGCCAAATCCAGGGGCTTAGGAGAGACCCAGTACTTC. It specifies CSAKSRGLGETQYF.

A note on this clonotype: Here the CDR3 omits its conserved ending phenylalanine or tryptophan, so a read error is the likely source. V and J are TRBV3-1 and TRBJ1-2, with 8 positions matching TRBD1. V gave up 4 bases and J gave up 4 bases; unmatched junction bases: 5. Looked up from germline, CDR1 is LGHDT and CDR2 is YNNKEL (reference sequence). The CDR3 has 14 residues. DNA of the CDR3: TGTGCCAGCAGCCCCGGGACAGGCTCCTATGGCTACACCCTC. Amino acid sequence: CASSPGTGSYGYTL.

In this sample, this clonotype turned up many times. The V gene is TRBV18, the J gene TRBJ2-7; the D is unclear. Trimming left V 8 bases short and J 5 bases short, with 10 bases between. CDR1 is KGHSH and CDR2 is LQKENI in the germline V gene. The CDR3 contains 11 residues. CDR3 in DNA: TGTGCCAGCAGTCCTCGGGACGAGCAGTACTTC. Translation gives CASSPRDEQYF.

The table lists this clonotype with many counts. The rearrangement links TRBV2 to TRBJ2-7; 7 bases map to TRBD1. J gave up 3 bases and V 6 bases, and 5 bases lay outside the gene matches. The CDR3 totals 13 residues. Germline loops: CDR1 SNHLY, CDR2 FYNNEI. DNA for the CDR3: TGTGCCAGCAGGCCGGGACAGAACTACGAGCAGTACTTC. Translated: CASRPGQNYEQYF.

This clonotype was recorded at least ten times. The rearrangement uses TRBV29-1 and TRBJ2-5; 9 bases line up with TRBD2. The ends lost 1 base at V and 4 bases at J; junction bases unmatched: 1. Germline V gene sequence: CDR1 SQVTM, CDR2 ANQGSEA. The CDR3 is made up of 13 amino acids. CDR3 amino acids: CSVEGLAVETQYF. The CDR3 region has the DNA TGCAGCGTTGAAGGACTAGCGGTAGAGACCCAGTACTTC.

This clonotype was counted at least ten times. This chain connects TRBV7-8 to TRBJ1-2; TRBD1 aligns across 12 bases. V shed 4 bases, J shed 6 bases, and the junction held 9 bases outside the gene matches. Germline V gene lookup returns CDR1 SGHVS and CDR2 FQNEAQ. The CDR3 is made up of 16 amino acids. CDR3 bases: TGTGCCAGCAGCTACAATACCGGGACAGGGGGCGATGGCTACACCTTC. This translates into CASSYNTGTGGDGYTF.

On this clonotype: Given a far larger clone just one base away, this is likely a sequencing read error. This chain joins TRBV7-9 and TRBJ2-5; D possibly matches TRBD1 or TRBD2 (6 bases each). The V gene lost 1 base and the J gene lost 9 bases, with 12 bases spanning the gap. The CDR3 loop spans 13 amino acids. The germline gives CDR1 SEHNR, CDR2 FQNEAQ (reference sequence). The CDR3 nucleotides are TGTGCCAGCAGCTTAGGGGGGGCTGAGGCCCAGTACTTC. This codes for CASSLGGAEAQYF.

This chain's CDR3 is CSGGQGAREQYF. The CDR3 nucleotides are TGCAGCGGGGGACAGGGGGCTAGAGAGCAGTACTTC. This chain joins TRBV29-1 and TRBJ2-7; 12 positions agree with TRBD1. Unmatched junction bases numbered 5, after V lost 7 bases and J lost 7 bases. Germline CDR1 SQVTM, CDR2 ANQGSEA. This CDR3 comprises 12 residues.

This clonotype occurred many times. The chain employs TRBV20-1 and TRBJ2-5; D call uncertain. Germline CDR1 reads DFQATT; CDR2 reads SNEGSKA (reference sequence). CDR3 size: 14 residues. Trimming left V 0 bases short and J 4 bases short, with 12 bases between. The CDR3 bases are TGCAGTGCTAGAGATCTTGCATGGGGAGAGACCCAGTACTTC. Its protein product is CSARDLAWGETQYF.

In its sample, this clonotype was seen a few times. The genes are TRBV12-3 or TRBV12-4 and TRBJ2-4; D not resolved. This CDR3 comprises 13 residues. Between the trimmed V and J ends, which lost 6 bases and 7 bases, there was a span of 13 bases. CDR3 DNA: TGTGCCAGCAGGGGTCCCTTGGAGAACATTCAGTACTTC. This sequence encodes CASRGPLENIQYF.

Ten or more counts support this clonotype. The chain couples TRBV6-1 to TRBJ2-7; D gene unclear. The CDR3 is 13 residues long. Per the germline V gene, CDR1 is MNHNS and CDR2 is SASEGT. Trimming stripped 1 base from V and 3 bases from J, with 7 bases between. CDR3 region: CASSEVHNYEQYF. The CDR3, as DNA: TGTGCCAGCAGTGAAGTCCATAACTACGAGCAGTACTTC.

The genes are TRBV28 and TRBJ1-6, with D unclear. The CDR3 runs 13 residues. V gave up 3 bases and J gave up 11 bases, with 11 bases separating them. CDR1 is MDHEN and CDR2 is SYDVKM in the germline V gene. As DNA, the CDR3 is TGTGCCAGCAGTTTCGGGCGGAGTGCACCCCTCCACTTT. It yields the protein CASSFGRSAPLHF.

This clonotype came up many times. This chain connects TRBV18 to TRBJ1-5; D might be TRBD1 (5 bases). Germline V CDR1 and CDR2: KGHSH, LQKENI. Trimming took off 4 bases at V and 5 bases at J, with 12 bases between the two ends. The CDR3 sequence is 14 residues long. CDR3 amino acids: CASSQDSNHQPQHF. The CDR3 DNA reads TGTGCCAGCTCACAAGACAGTAACCATCAGCCCCAGCATTTT.

This clonotype was detected many times. The genes are TRBV28 and TRBJ2-2, with D unresolved. This CDR3 is built from 21 residues. V was pared by 6 bases and J by 2 bases, with 31 bases between. Germline values: CDR1 MDHEN, CDR2 SYDVKM. The CDR3 coding sequence is TGTGCCAGCAGAAGAATTACCGTGCTGCAGACGCTTCTCAGAAACACCGGGGAGCTGTTTTTT. Translated: CASRRITVLQTLLRNTGELFF.

This clonotype was recorded many times. This chain uses TRBV7-2 with TRBJ2-2; D call uncertain. V lost 2 bases to trimming and J lost 1 base, with 14 bases between them. From germline, CDR1 is SGHTA and CDR2 FQGNSA. This CDR3 has 17 residues. The CDR3 here is CASSLLGQPLNTGELFF. The CDR3 DNA reads TGTGCCAGCAGCTTACTAGGGCAGCCGCTGAACACCGGGGAGCTGTTTTTT.

This clonotype was recorded at least ten times. The J gene is TRBJ2-2, the V gene TRBV28; no firm D call. V shed 5 bases and J shed 0 bases, with 10 bases lying between them. In germline, CDR1 is MDHEN, CDR2 SYDVKM. The CDR3 is 15 amino acids. DNA of the CDR3: TGTGCCAGCAGTGAGACTCCCGCGAACACCGGGGAGCTGTTTTTT. It codes for CASSETPANTGELFF.

This clonotype was observed a handful of times. This chain joins TRBV7-9 and TRBJ1-5; a weak D match, TRBD1 (6 bases). This CDR3 is built from 12 residues. Germline lookup yields CDR1 SEHNR and CDR2 FQNEAQ (reference sequence). V was cut by 3 bases and J by 13 bases, with 13 bases left in between. The CDR3: CASSLLDSSQHF. Here the CDR3 DNA reads TGTGCCAGCAGCTTGTTGGACAGTTCTCAGCATTTT.